The 7 T cell receptor beta chains presented below share a single source sample, sequenced in a study of blood T cell repertoires in COVID-19. Libraries were prepared by immunoSEQ multiplex PCR; TCRdb keeps only in-frame clonotypes and omits some of them. This table has 200,000 to 250,000 clones, 80% to 85% appearing once. The sample consisted of peripheral blood. These receptors were collected from a woman aged 80 or over with COVID-19, enrolled during active disease.

This chain connects TRBV7-3 to TRBJ2-3; 8 nucleotides match TRBD1. The trim removed 4 bases at V and 8 bases at J, leaving 17 bases unmatched. CDR1 and CDR2 from the germline V gene are SGHTA and FQGTGA. This CDR3 region has 17 residues. As DNA, the CDR3 is TGTGCCAGCAGCTCCCCCCCGGGACAGGCCCCTGGGGGTACGCAGTATTTT. It yields the protein CASSSPPGQAPGGTQYF.

In DNA, the CDR3 is TGCGCCAGCAGCCAGTCCAGGAACTATGGCTACACCTTC. This gives the protein CASSQSRNYGYTF. The chain combines TRBV4-1 with TRBJ1-2; no clear D. V dropped 3 bases and J dropped 2 bases, with 7 bases sitting between them. The CDR3 contains 13 residues. Germline V CDR1 and CDR2: MGHRA, YSYEKL.

This clone was observed a few times. This chain connects TRBV20-1 to TRBJ2-7; D gene uncertain. The V end was cut by 5 bases, the J end by 6 bases, with 8 bases between. The CDR3 length is 10 residues. Germline-derived CDR1 and CDR2 are DFQATT and SNEGSKA (reference sequence). CDR3 loop: CSAEYSEQYF. Here the CDR3 DNA reads TGCAGTGCTGAATACAGCGAGCAGTACTTC.

The chain carries TRBV30 and TRBJ1-6; TRBD1 might be the D (6 bases). Trimming took off 3 bases at V and 4 bases at J, with 13 bases between the two ends. This CDR3 is built from 15 residues. The germline CDR1 and CDR2 sequences are GTSNPN and SVGIG (reference sequence). CDR3 loop: CAWSSPTGYNSPLHF. CDR3 in DNA: TGTGCCTGGAGCTCACCCACAGGGTATAATTCACCCCTCCACTTT.

The rearrangement uses TRBV2 and TRBJ1-2; D perhaps matches TRBD1 (6 bases). The germline CDR1 and CDR2 sequences are SNHLY and FYNNEI. V was clipped by 7 bases and J by 10 bases, with 22 bases between them. The CDR3 covers 14 residues. CDR3 protein: CASTPRVGQPYYTF. In DNA form, the CDR3 reads TGTGCCAGCACCCCTCGGGTGGGACAACCGTACTACACCTTC.

The chain couples TRBV6-2 or TRBV6-3 to TRBJ2-3; 12 positions agree with TRBD2. The CDR3 is made up of 15 amino acids. Trimming at V came to 4 bases and at J to 6 bases, leaving 5 bases not matched to a gene. Germline-derived CDR1 and CDR2 are MNHEY and SVGEGT. CDR3 nucleotide sequence: TGTGCCAGCAGTTCTCTAGCGGGAGGGCCGGATACGCAGTATTTT. It encodes CASSSLAGGPDTQYF.

The V gene is TRBV19, the J gene TRBJ1-2; 7 bases line up with TRBD1. J was trimmed by 8 bases and V by 5 bases; bases with no gene match: 8. The germline CDR1 and CDR2 sequences are LNHDA and SQIVND (reference sequence). This CDR3 spans 13 amino acids. DNA of the CDR3: TGTGCCAGTAGTTTACAGGGGACAGAAGGCTACACCTTC. Protein product: CASSLQGTEGYTF. Variable domain in full (rest from reference TRBV19 and TRBJ1-2): DGGITQSPKYLFRKEGQNVTLSCEQNLNHDAMYWYRQDPGQGLRLIYYSQIVNDFQKGDIAEGYSVSREKKESFPLTVTSAQKNPTAFYLCASSLQGTEGYTFGSGTRLTVV.